Shown below are 24 T cell receptor beta chains from a single sample sequenced in a study of identical twins. TCRdb re-called the 5' RACE reads through MiXCR, storing one row per CDR3 protein. The sample records some 270,000 distinct CDR3 sequences, about 8.9% being singletons. These same records also appear under a second study, on yellow fever vaccine responses in identical twins.

Specimen: CD8+ T cells sorted from blood. Receptor source: a woman aged 18-30 years in good health.

Only a few counts were recorded for this clonotype. V is TRBV28 and J is TRBJ2-7, with 14 positions matching TRBD2. CDR1 MDHEN and CDR2 SYDVKM come from the germline V gene. This CDR3 region has 19 residues. With V trimmed by 1 base and J by 0 bases, 8 bases remained unmatched. CDR3 sequence reads: CASSLSTSGGAGDSYEQYF. DNA for the CDR3: TGTGCCAGCAGTTTATCGACTAGCGGGGGGGCTGGGGACTCCTACGAGCAGTACTTC.

This clonotype has a handful of counts. The chain recombines TRBV28 with TRBJ2-7, with 7 bases that match TRBD1. The trim removed 6 bases at V and 2 bases at J, leaving 7 bases unmatched. Germline loops: CDR1 MDHEN, CDR2 SYDVKM. The CDR3 is made up of 14 amino acids. The CDR3 spells CASSHRGPAYEQYF. The CDR3 nucleotides are TGTGCCAGCAGCCACAGGGGTCCCGCCTACGAGCAGTACTTC.

This clonotype was seen ten or more times. The chain couples TRBV29-1 to TRBJ1-1; TRBD1 matches at 7 bases. V was pared by 6 bases and J by 1 base, with 8 bases of the junction left unmatched. The CDR3 length is 14 residues. Germline V gene sequence: CDR1 SQVTM, CDR2 ANQGSEA. The CDR3 region is CSVPPGGGNTEAFF. The CDR3 DNA is TGCAGCGTGCCCCCAGGGGGAGGGAACACTGAAGCTTTCTTT.

This chain joins TRBV7-2 and TRBJ2-7, with TRBD2 identical over 10 bases. The CDR3 consists of 15 residues. Germline V CDR1 and CDR2: SGHTA, FQGNSA. V dropped 4 bases and J dropped 9; count of bases not matched to a gene: 12. CDR3 DNA: TGTGCCAGCAGCTCTCCAGGACTAGCGGAGAGGGGGCAGTACTTC. Protein product: CASSSPGLAERGQYF.

This clonotype came up many times. Written as DNA, the CDR3 is TGTGCCAGCAGTGAAGCGCGGGGGCGAAGGGAAGCTTTCTTT. Encoded protein: CASSEARGRREAFF. The genes are TRBV2 and TRBJ1-1; the D gene is possibly TRBD1 (6 bases). Germline CDR1 is SNHLY and CDR2 is FYNNEI. The CDR3 length is 14 residues. Trimming stripped 0 bases from V and 8 bases from J, with 13 bases between.

The chain employs TRBV28 and TRBJ2-1, with TRBD2 as a possible D gene (6 bases). The CDR3 sequence is 21 residues long. V lost 1 base and J lost 5, with 30 bases in between. The germline V gene has CDR1 MDHEN and CDR2 SYDVKM. CDR3 sequence (DNA): TGTGCCAGCAGTTTATTGGGTGGGTGGACGGGAGTGGACCCCCGGCACAATGAGCAGTTCTTC. Protein product: CASSLLGGWTGVDPRHNEQFF.

This clonotype was detected only a few times. The chain couples TRBV29-1 to TRBJ2-2, with D unclear. V was clipped by 5 bases and J by 6 bases, with 7 bases between them. This CDR3 comprises 11 residues. CDR1 and CDR2 from the germline V gene are SQVTM and ANQGSEA. CDR3 DNA: TGCAGCGTTCTCTCGGCCGGGGAGCTGTTTTTT. This translates into CSVLSAGELFF.

J is TRBJ1-6 and V is TRBV12-3 or TRBV12-4, with D possibly being TRBD1 (6 bases). The CDR3 contains 14 residues. Trimming cost V 6 bases and J 13 bases, with 19 bases left between them. In DNA form, the CDR3 reads TGTGCCAGCAGGTACCGGGACACCGGCCGTCCCCTCCACTTT. This translates into CASRYRDTGRPLHF.

The chain has TRBV11-2 and TRBJ2-5; weak D call: TRBD2 (6 bases). Germline CDR1 SGHAT, CDR2 FQNNGV. The CDR3 length is 14 residues. V lost 0 bases and J 7 bases, leaving 12 bases between the germline ends. The CDR3 DNA reads TGTGCCAGCAGCTTAGAGGTCGTGCGGGGGACCCAGTACTTC. Translating it yields CASSLEVVRGTQYF.

The V gene is TRBV6-5, the J gene TRBJ2-2; D possibly corresponds to TRBD2 (5 bases). The germline gives CDR1 MNHEY, CDR2 SVGAGI. The ends were cut back, 2 bases at V and 6 bases at J, with 16 bases in the middle. CDR3 size: 16 residues. The CDR3 nucleotides read TGTGCCAGCAGTTACGCCCAACTAGAATCGGCCGGGGAGCTGTTTTTT. It specifies CASSYAQLESAGELFF.

This rearrangement joins TRBV28 to TRBJ1-1; tentative D call: TRBD1 (5 bases). This CDR3 is 15 amino acids long. From germline, CDR1 is MDHEN and CDR2 SYDVKM. The germline V and J ends were trimmed by 3 bases and 1 base, with 12 bases remaining between them. CDR3 loop: CASSFSGGGNTEAFF. The CDR3 DNA reads TGTGCCAGCAGTTTTTCGGGGGGAGGGAACACTGAAGCTTTCTTT.

This clonotype was observed at least ten times. The chain combines TRBV5-1 with TRBJ2-5; D is perhaps TRBD1 (5 bases). The V gene lost 4 bases and the J gene lost 2 bases, with 15 bases spanning the gap. The CDR3 contains 15 residues. The germline gives CDR1 SGHRS, CDR2 YFSETQ. CDR3 region: CASSGYRNEQETQYF. CDR3 nucleotide sequence: TGCGCCAGCAGCGGATACAGGAACGAACAAGAGACCCAGTACTTC.

V usage is TRBV5-5 and J usage is TRBJ2-5; maybe TRBD1 (6 bases). The CDR3 is 16 residues long. V was cut by 3 bases and J by 5 bases, with 20 bases left in between. Germline-derived CDR1 and CDR2 are SGHKS and YYEKEE (reference sequence). DNA of the CDR3: TGTGCCAGCAGCTATCATGGGCAGGGGTCGTTGGAGACCCAGTACTTC. It codes for CASSYHGQGSLETQYF.

This clonotype was recorded many times. J is TRBJ1-1 and V is TRBV4-3; no reliable D call. CDR3 length: 15 residues. Trimming left V 0 bases short and J 1 base short, with 9 bases between. Germline V gene lookup returns CDR1 LGHNA and CDR2 YSLEER. The CDR3 loop reads CASSQDWDTNTEAFF. Here the CDR3 DNA reads TGCGCCAGCAGCCAAGATTGGGATACGAACACTGAAGCTTTCTTT.

This chain links TRBV6-5 with TRBJ2-7, with 9 bases that match TRBD2. CDR1 and CDR2 (germline): MNHEY, SVGAGI. There are 16 residues in the CDR3. The trim removed 0 bases at V and 0 bases at J, leaving 3 bases unmatched. The CDR3 region is CASSYSTSGTSYEQYF. CDR3 bases: TGTGCCAGCAGTTACTCGACTAGCGGAACCTCCTACGAGCAGTACTTC.

The CDR3 loop reads CSARRLVSEETQYF. The CDR3, as DNA: TGCAGTGCTCGTCGTTTGGTATCTGAAGAGACCCAGTACTTC. The genes are TRBV20-1 and TRBJ2-5, with unresolved D. The CDR3 is 14 amino acids. The V and J ends lost 5 bases and 3 bases respectively, with 16 bases between them. Germline V CDR1 and CDR2: DFQATT, SNEGSKA (reference sequence).

This chain connects TRBV29-1 to TRBJ2-1; D uncertain. Germline lookup yields CDR1 SQVTM and CDR2 ANQGSEA. This CDR3 comprises 11 residues. Trimming cost V 5 bases and J 6 bases, with 8 bases left between them. The CDR3 bases are TGCAGCGTTAGTCCCCTCAATGAGCAGTTCTTC. Translating it yields CSVSPLNEQFF.

This chain links TRBV7-2 with TRBJ2-7; unclear D gene. V gave up 3 bases and J gave up 5 bases, with 8 bases separating them. CDR3 length: 12 amino acids. The germline V gene has CDR1 SGHTA and CDR2 FQGNSA. CDR3 loop: CASSFALDEQYF. The CDR3 DNA sequence: TGTGCCAGCAGCTTTGCGTTGGACGAGCAGTACTTC.

This clonotype was seen at least ten times. The chain couples TRBV5-1 to TRBJ2-1; 8 positions match TRBD2. V gave up 4 bases and J gave up 0 bases; unmatched junction bases: 3. In germline, CDR1 is SGHRS, CDR2 YFSETQ. The CDR3 length is 15 residues. This CDR3 reads CASSLGTSSYNEQFF. The CDR3 bases are TGCGCCAGCAGCCTGGGGACTAGCTCCTACAATGAGCAGTTCTTC.

The J gene is TRBJ2-3, the V gene TRBV6-1; D tentatively reads TRBD1 or TRBD2 (5 bases each). This CDR3 has 15 amino acids. V was cut by 4 bases and J by 4 bases, with 15 bases left in between. From germline, CDR1 is MNHNS and CDR2 SASEGT. Written as DNA, the CDR3 is TGTGCCAGCAGTGGACAGCCCCCCGGGGCAGATACGCAGTATTTT. Its protein product is CASSGQPPGADTQYF.

This clonotype turned up a few times. V usage is TRBV6-5 and J usage is TRBJ1-2; D gene uncertain. CDR1 is MNHEY, CDR2 SVGAGI, per germline. The V and J ends lost 2 bases and 2 bases respectively, with 12 bases between them. The CDR3 has 15 amino acids. As DNA, the CDR3 is TGTGCCAGCAGTTACGGGCTGGGGTCCAACTATGGCTACACCTTC. Protein: CASSYGLGSNYGYTF.

This clonotype occurred many times. The chain joins TRBV29-1 to TRBJ2-7; D may correspond to TRBD1 or TRBD2 (5 bases each). V shed 4 bases and J shed 0 bases, with 13 bases lying between them. Germline values: CDR1 SQVTM, CDR2 ANQGSEA. The CDR3 extends over 14 amino acids. Here the CDR3 reads CSVVGESHSYEQYF. In DNA form, the CDR3 reads TGCAGCGTTGTGGGGGAATCCCACTCCTACGAGCAGTACTTC.

The chain links TRBV7-9 to TRBJ2-7; 11 positions agree with TRBD2. This CDR3 has 16 amino acids. Germline V gives CDR1 SEHNR, CDR2 FQNEAQ (reference sequence). The J segment lost 4 bases and the V segment lost 1 base, leaving 6 bases of the junction unmatched. CDR3 amino acids: CASSLEVGLAVYEQYF. DNA of the CDR3: TGTGCCAGCAGCTTAGAGGTGGGACTAGCGGTATACGAGCAGTACTTC.

This clonotype came up many times. The CDR3 DNA reads TGTGCCAGCGCCCCCCGGGGGACCTACGAGCAGTACTTC. Translation: CASAPRGTYEQYF. The chain has TRBV27 and TRBJ2-7; TRBD2 is a possible D gene (6 bases). V gave up 8 bases and J gave up 2 bases, with 13 bases separating them. Per the germline V gene, CDR1 is MNHEY and CDR2 is SMNVEV (reference sequence). The CDR3 has 13 residues.